These T cell receptor beta chains were read from a single sample in a study of T cells in Graves' hyperthyroidism and ophthalmopathy. Each CDR3 protein is one row after TCRdb ran MiXCR on the multiplex PCR reads. In the table there are around 300,000 distinct CDR3 sequences, approximately 15% of which are singletons. Input material: blood. The receptors originated from a woman aged 25 to 39 with Graves' hyperthyroidism. The CDR3 runs from the conserved cysteine through the conserved F or W. D genes are given only for firm matches. The size of a clone is reported for some rows only, either as once, few or many, or as a class for expanded clones.

cdr3_aa,cdr3_nt,j_call,clone_size,v_call,d_call
CASRVPGQDYEQYF,TGTGCCAGCAGAGTGCCGGGACAAGACTACGAGCAGTACTTC,TRBJ2-7,many,TRBV28,NA
CSAKTDRVSADTQYF,TGCAGTGCCAAAACGGACAGGGTTAGCGCAGATACGCAGTATTTT,TRBJ2-3,many,TRBV20-1,TRBD1
CSAREHRGNNQPQHF,TGCAGTGCTAGAGAACACAGGGGGAACAATCAGCCCCAGCATTTT,TRBJ1-5,NA,TRBV20-1,TRBD1
CASNGNYEQYF,TGTGCCAGCAACGGAAACTACGAGCAGTACTTC,TRBJ2-7,many,TRBV28,NA
CASSPSGASRTNTGELFF,TGTGCCAGCAGTCCAAGTGGGGCCAGCAGGACGAACACCGGGGAGCTGTTTTTT,TRBJ2-2,many,TRBV12-3/TRBV12-4,NA
CAISEPQGATDNSPLHF,TGTGCCATCAGTGAGCCCCAGGGGGCAACGGATAATTCACCCCTCCACTTT,TRBJ1-6,NA,TRBV10-3,TRBD1
CAGGQRNYEQYF,TGTGCCGGCGGACAGCGAAACTACGAGCAGTACTTC,TRBJ2-7,NA,TRBV30,NA
CASSLSRQADYGYTF,TGCGCCAGCAGCCTGTCACGACAGGCCGACTATGGCTACACCTTC,TRBJ1-2,NA,TRBV4-1,NA
CASNFGTRGEKLFF,TGTGCCAGCAATTTCGGGACCAGAGGGGAAAAACTGTTTTTT,TRBJ1-4,many,TRBV6-1,NA
CAWTLFNEQFF,TGTGCCTGGACCCTCTTCAATGAGCAGTTCTTC,TRBJ2-1,many,TRBV30,NA
CASSLTADEAFF,TGTGCCAGCAGTTTGACAGCTGATGAAGCTTTCTTT,TRBJ1-1,few,TRBV28,NA
CASSYDIYEQFF,TGTGCCAGCAGCTACGACATTTATGAGCAGTTCTTC,TRBJ2-1,many,TRBV6-2/TRBV6-3,NA
CASSYLPAGRNTEAFF,TGTGCCAGCAGTTACCTCCCCGCAGGGAGGAACACTGAAGCTTTCTTT,TRBJ1-1,many,TRBV6-5,NA
CASSETRVNEQYF,TGTGCCAGCAGTGAAACCAGGGTTAACGAGCAGTACTTC,TRBJ2-7,many,TRBV6-1,NA
CAWSVGGVAYEQYF,TGTGCCTGGAGTGTAGGGGGAGTAGCCTACGAGCAGTACTTC,TRBJ2-7,few,TRBV30,NA
CASNRLGGLAKNIQYF,TGTGCCAGCAATCGATTGGGGGGACTAGCCAAAAACATTCAGTACTTC,TRBJ2-4,NA,TRBV28,NA
CASSPPGKETQYF,TGTGCCAGCAGCCCGCCAGGGAAAGAGACCCAGTACTTC,TRBJ2-5,NA,TRBV7-3,NA
CASRTGANTGELFF,TGCGCCAGCAGAACAGGGGCCAACACCGGGGAGCTGTTTTTT,TRBJ2-2,few,TRBV10-2,TRBD1
CASSAAPQVPPHGYTF,TGTGCCAGCAGTGCCGCCCCCCAGGTCCCCCCTCATGGCTACACCTTC,TRBJ1-2,many,TRBV28,NA
CASSLGQVYNEQFF,TGCGCCAGCAGCTTGGGACAGGTCTACAATGAGCAGTTCTTC,TRBJ2-1,NA,TRBV5-1,NA
CASSLAAPGTPYEQYF,TGTGCCAGCAGCTTGGCGGCCCCCGGGACACCTTACGAGCAGTACTTC,TRBJ2-7,NA,TRBV5-6,NA
CSARRLASGWETQYF,TGCAGTGCTAGGAGGCTAGCTAGCGGGTGGGAGACCCAGTACTTC,TRBJ2-5,NA,TRBV20-1,TRBD2
CASSVSGGGEKLFF,TGTGCCAGCAGCGTAAGCGGGGGAGGTGAAAAACTGTTTTTT,TRBJ1-4,many,TRBV9,NA
CAWGEAVADTQYF,TGTGCCTGGGGCGAGGCCGTAGCAGATACGCAGTATTTT,TRBJ2-3,few,TRBV30,NA
CASSEVRGVNEKLFF,TGTGCCAGCAGTGAAGTGAGGGGGGTAAATGAAAAACTGTTTTTT,TRBJ1-4,NA,TRBV25-1,NA